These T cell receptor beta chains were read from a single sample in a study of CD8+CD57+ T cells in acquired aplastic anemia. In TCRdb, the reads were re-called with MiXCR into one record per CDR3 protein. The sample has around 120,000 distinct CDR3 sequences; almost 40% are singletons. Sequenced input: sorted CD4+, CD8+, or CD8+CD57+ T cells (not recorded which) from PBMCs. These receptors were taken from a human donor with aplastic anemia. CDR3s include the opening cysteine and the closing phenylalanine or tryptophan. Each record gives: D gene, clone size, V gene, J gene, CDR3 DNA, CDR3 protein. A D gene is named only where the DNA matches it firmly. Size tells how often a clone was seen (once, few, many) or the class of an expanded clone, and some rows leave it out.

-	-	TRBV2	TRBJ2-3	TGTGCCAGCAGTTCCCCCACCGGGGCAGATACGCAGTATTTT	CASSSPTGADTQYF
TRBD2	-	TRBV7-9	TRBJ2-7	TGTGCCAGCAGTCGACCGGGACTAGCGGGACGCGAGCAGTACTTC	CASSRPGLAGREQYF
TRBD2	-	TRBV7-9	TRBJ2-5	TGTGCCAGCAGTCGTTGGACTAGCGGGGGGGGAGAGACCCAGTACTTC	CASSRWTSGGGETQYF
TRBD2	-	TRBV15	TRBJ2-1	TGTGCCACCACCACCGGGACTAGTACTACAGTGAGGCAGTTCTTC	CATTTGTSTTVRQFF
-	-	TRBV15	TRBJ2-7	TGTGCCACCAGCAGAGCTCAGGGGAACTTAGGCGAGCAGTACTTC	CATSRAQGNLGEQYF
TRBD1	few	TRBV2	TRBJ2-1	TGTGCCAGCAGTTGGACAGGGGGGACCTACAATGAGCAGTTCTTC	CASSWTGGTYNEQFF
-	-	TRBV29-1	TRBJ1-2	TGCAGCGTTGAACTCCAGGGTAGTAGTAGCTACACCTTC	CSVELQGSSSYTF
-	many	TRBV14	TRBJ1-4	TGTGCCAGCAGCCAAGATATCCAGCGTCTAAAAGAAAAACTGTTTTTT	CASSQDIQRLKEKLFF
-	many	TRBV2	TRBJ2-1	TGTGCCAGTAAACGCGGGGGCTCTAGGGATGAGCAGTTCTTC	CASKRGGSRDEQFF
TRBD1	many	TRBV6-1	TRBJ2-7	TGTGCCAGCACCTACACCGAGAGGGGGCGAACCTACGAGCAGTACTTC	CASTYTERGRTYEQYF
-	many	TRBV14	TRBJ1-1	TGTGCCAGCAGCCAAGATGTTTCCGTGATGGCTGAAGCTTTCTTT	CASSQDVSVMAEAFF
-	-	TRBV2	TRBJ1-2	TGTGCCAGAAGGGAACAGGGAGGTGGCTACACCTTC	CARREQGGGYTF
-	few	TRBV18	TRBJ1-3	TGTGCCAGCTTCCCAACCATGGACTTCTCTGGAAACACCATATATTTT	CASFPTMDFSGNTIYF
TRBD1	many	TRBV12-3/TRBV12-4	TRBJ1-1	TGTGCCAGCAGTGTCGGACAGGCGAACACTGAAGCTTTCTTT	CASSVGQANTEAFF
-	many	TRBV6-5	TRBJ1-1	TGTGCCAGCAGTCTACTCGGATCGAACACTGAAGCTTTCTTT	CASSLLGSNTEAFF
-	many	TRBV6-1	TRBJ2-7	TGTGCCGAGGCCAGGGGATGGAACTACGAGCAGTACTTC	CAEARGWNYEQYF
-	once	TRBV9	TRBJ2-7	TGTGCCAGCAGCGTAGGTTGGGGGATGACCTACGAGCAGTACTTC	CASSVGWGMTYEQYF
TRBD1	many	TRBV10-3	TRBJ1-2	TGTGCCATCAGGACGATGACAGGGGATGGCTACACCTTC	CAIRTMTGDGYTF
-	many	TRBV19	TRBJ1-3	TGTGCCAGTAGTATAGGAGGGGCGGCCTCTGGAAACACCATATATTTT	CASSIGGAASGNTIYF
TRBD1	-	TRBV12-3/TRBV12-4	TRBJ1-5	TGTGCCAGCAGTGCGACAGGGGACAATCAGCCCCAGCATTTT	CASSATGDNQPQHF
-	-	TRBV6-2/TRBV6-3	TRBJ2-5	TGTGCCAGCAGTCCCCTAGCGTGGACCCAGTACTTC	CASSPLAWTQYF
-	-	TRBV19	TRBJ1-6	TGTGCCAGTAGTACGGGACATCCCTCTCTGTCCTATAATTCACCCCTCCACTTT	CASSTGHPSLSYNSPLHF